The 8 T cell receptor beta chains below were found in one sample sequenced in a study of T cell changes during pregnancy in multiple sclerosis (dated by TCRdb to between 2018 and 2021). Receptors were amplified or captured by the immunoSEQ multiplex PCR assay. Imported from immuneACCESS, the table was reduced by TCRdb to in-frame sequences with V and J called. These copies leave out some clones; in studies compared against another copy, an unresolved V gene accounts for under half, and the cause of the remainder is not known. The sample table shows more than 15,000 clones, and 84% are seen once. Clones ranked in the top ten supply roughly a sixth of the sample. The sample in question was CD8+ T cells from peripheral blood mononuclear cells, obtained in the third trimester of pregnancy. The receptors were sampled from a female donor in good health, enrolled as a control in a pregnancy study.

CDR3 coding DNA: TGCGCCAGCAGCCAAGTACCTATACCCGGGGCGGTCCGCGGGGGTGGGAATGGCTACACCTTC. The encoded protein is CASSQVPIPGAVRGGGNGYTF. This sequence joins TRBV4-1 and TRBJ1-2; weak D call: TRBD1 (5 bases). Germline assignment: CDR1 MGHRA and CDR2 YSYEKL. The CDR3 is 21 amino acids. Trimming left V 1 base short and J 6 bases short, with 33 bases between.

This clone has just a few counts. J is TRBJ1-1 and V is TRBV30, with D perhaps TRBD1 (5 bases). Germline V lookup: CDR1 GTSNPN, CDR2 SVGIG (reference sequence). V was shortened by 6 bases and J by 1 base, with 18 bases between the two germline ends. CDR3 length: 15 residues. CDR3 nucleotide sequence: TGTGCCTGCTCACCCCAGACAGAAGAGAACACTGAAGCTTTCTTT. The encoded protein is CACSPQTEENTEAFF.

V and J are TRBV5-1 and TRBJ1-5, with TRBD1 matching over 7 bases. Germline V gives CDR1 SGHRS, CDR2 YFSETQ. The CDR3 is 16 amino acids. V lost 2 bases, J lost 4 bases, and 9 bases stayed unmatched. CDR3 coding DNA: TGCGCCAGCAGCTTCCCCCGAGGGGGCGGGAATCAGCCCCAGCATTTT. This gives the protein CASSFPRGGGNQPQHF.

V usage is TRBV6-5 and J usage is TRBJ1-2; D not resolved. Germline CDR1 MNHEY, CDR2 SVGAGI. The ends were cut back, 2 bases at V and 4 bases at J, with 14 bases in the middle. CDR3 length equals 15 residues. Here the CDR3 DNA reads TGTGCCAGCAGTTACGATGTCAGGTTGGGCTATGGCTACACCTTC. It is translated as CASSYDVRLGYGYTF.

The genes are TRBV7-8 and TRBJ2-1, with 9 bases matching TRBD2. CDR3 size: 15 residues. V lost 7 bases to trimming and J lost 2 bases; unmatched junction nucleotides: 6. From germline, CDR1 is SGHVS and CDR2 FQNEAQ. CDR3: CASTLGLATYNEQFF. CDR3 nucleotide sequence: TGTGCCAGCACCCTGGGACTAGCTACCTACAATGAGCAGTTCTTC.

The rearrangement links TRBV27 to TRBJ1-1, with D possibly matching TRBD1 (6 bases). Germline-derived CDR1 and CDR2 are MNHEY and SMNVEV (reference sequence). The CDR3 consists of 15 residues. The ends were cut back, 5 bases at V and 2 bases at J, with 15 bases in the middle. The CDR3 DNA reads as TGTGCCAGCAGTAGAAACAGGGTTATTAACACTGAAGCTTTCTTT. This encodes CASSRNRVINTEAFF.

This sequence joins TRBV14 and TRBJ1-2, with 8 nucleotides matching TRBD1. The CDR3 has 16 residues. J lost 7 bases, V lost 3 bases, and 13 bases had no gene match. The germline CDR1 and CDR2 sequences are SGHDN and FVKESK. For the CDR3, the DNA is TGTGCCAGCAGCCACGCAGGCTCTTCAGGGGGCAGTGGCTACACCTTC. Its protein is CASSHAGSSGGSGYTF.

The rearrangement links TRBV4-1 to TRBJ2-3; possible D gene TRBD2, 6 bases. CDR3 length: 16 residues. Trimming took off 4 bases at V and 10 bases at J, with 24 bases between the two ends. The germline V gene has CDR1 MGHRA and CDR2 YSYEKL. In nucleotides, the CDR3 is TGCGCCAGCAGCCCTAGGGAGGACGACACCTCCTATCCGCAGTATTTT. This sequence encodes CASSPREDDTSYPQYF.